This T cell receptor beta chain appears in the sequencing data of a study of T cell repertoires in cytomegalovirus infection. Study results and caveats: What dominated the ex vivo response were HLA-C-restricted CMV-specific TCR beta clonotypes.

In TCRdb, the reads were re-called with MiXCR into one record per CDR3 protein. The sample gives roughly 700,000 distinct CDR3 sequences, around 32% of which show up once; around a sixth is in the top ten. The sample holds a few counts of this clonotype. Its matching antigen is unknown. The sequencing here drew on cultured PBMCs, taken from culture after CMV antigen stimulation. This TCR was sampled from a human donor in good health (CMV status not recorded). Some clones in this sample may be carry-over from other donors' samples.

The CDR3 reads CASSFRGGVDIFGYTF. The CDR3 DNA is TGTGCCAGCAGCTTCAGAGGGGGGGTAGATATTTTTGGCTACACCTTC. The chain recombines TRBV7-8 with TRBJ1-2; tentative D call: TRBD1 (6 bases). V was trimmed by 3 bases and J by 7 bases, leaving 21 bases between them. Germline CDR1 SGHVS, CDR2 FQNEAQ. CDR3 length equals 16 residues.